The 3 T cell receptor beta chains below were found in one sample sequenced in a study of CD8 T cells in Susac syndrome. Random hexamers served to reverse transcribe roughly 0.45 to 1 ug RNA. TCRdb passed the immunoSEQ multiplex PCR reads through MiXCR, listing each CDR3 protein once. Seen here are 200,000 or so distinct CDR3 sequences, 90% to 95% observed once, and the top ten hold about 0.09%. Sample: CD4+ T cells from PBMCs. The receptors derive from a human donor with multiple sclerosis.

The chain uses TRBV10-3 and TRBJ2-7; D is perhaps TRBD1 (6 bases). V was trimmed by 3 bases and J by 0 bases, leaving 12 bases between them. This CDR3 spans 15 amino acids. The germline CDR1 and CDR2 sequences are ENHRY and SYGVKD. The CDR3 DNA reads as TGTGCCATCAGTGAAGCTGACAGGAACTCCTACGAGCAGTACTTC. Encoded protein: CAISEADRNSYEQYF.

This rearrangement joins TRBV3-1 to TRBJ2-7, with 8 bases fitting TRBD2. The CDR3 extends over 14 amino acids. Trimming took 4 bases from V and 9 from J; bases not matched to a gene: 11. Germline CDR1 reads LGHDT; CDR2 reads YNNKEL (reference sequence). The CDR3 region has the DNA TGTGCCAGCAGCCCTCGAACGAGCCGGGGGGGGCAGTACTTC. It encodes CASSPRTSRGGQYF.

V gene TRBV7-9 combines with J gene TRBJ1-1, with D unclear. V dropped 7 bases and J dropped 1 base, with 13 bases sitting between them. The germline CDR1 and CDR2 sequences are SEHNR and FQNEAQ (reference sequence). This CDR3 has 14 amino acids. The CDR3 is CASTYKRENTEAFF. CDR3 coding DNA: TGTGCCAGCACGTATAAGCGGGAGAACACTGAAGCTTTCTTT.